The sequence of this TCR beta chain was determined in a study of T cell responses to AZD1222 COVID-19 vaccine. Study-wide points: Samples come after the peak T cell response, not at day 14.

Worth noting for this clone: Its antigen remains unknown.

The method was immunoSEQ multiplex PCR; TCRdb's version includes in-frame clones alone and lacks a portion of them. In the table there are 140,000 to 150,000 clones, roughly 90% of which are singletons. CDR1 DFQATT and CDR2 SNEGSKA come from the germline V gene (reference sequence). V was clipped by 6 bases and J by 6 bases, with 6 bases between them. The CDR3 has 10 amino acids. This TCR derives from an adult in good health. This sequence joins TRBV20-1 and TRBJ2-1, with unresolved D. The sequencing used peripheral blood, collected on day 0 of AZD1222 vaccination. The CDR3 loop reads CSALLNEQFF. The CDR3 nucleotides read TGCAGTGCGCTCCTCAATGAGCAGTTCTTC.